This T cell receptor (beta chain) is from a study of T cells in localized non-small cell lung cancer. Study findings and constraints: The study linked higher blood T cell density to longer overall survival. Appearing in adjacent lung were a median approximately 60 of the top 100 tumor clones. Of the tissues analyzed, uninvolved adjacent lung showed maximal T cell clonality, greater than tumor. Without multi-region sequencing, intratumor heterogeneity could not be excluded.

Details on this clone: Its matching antigen is unknown.

The protocol was immunoSEQ multiplex PCR, while the TCRdb copy is restricted to in-frame clones and leaves out a portion. The repertoire holds several thousand clones, with about 92% as singletons. The CDR3 is 14 residues long. In germline, CDR1 is SNHLY, CDR2 FYNNEI. The junction had 3 bases not matched to a gene; V was cut back by 7 bases and J by 4 bases. J is TRBJ1-5 and V is TRBV2; 11 nucleotides line up with TRBD1. This TCR was recovered from a male donor aged 60 or over with stage II lung adenocarcinoma. The material sequenced was peripheral blood mononuclear cells, taken before any cancer treatment. In nucleotides, the CDR3 is TGTGCCAGCACCGGGACAGGGGGAAATCAGCCCCAGCATTTT. Protein sequence: CASTGTGGNQPQHF.